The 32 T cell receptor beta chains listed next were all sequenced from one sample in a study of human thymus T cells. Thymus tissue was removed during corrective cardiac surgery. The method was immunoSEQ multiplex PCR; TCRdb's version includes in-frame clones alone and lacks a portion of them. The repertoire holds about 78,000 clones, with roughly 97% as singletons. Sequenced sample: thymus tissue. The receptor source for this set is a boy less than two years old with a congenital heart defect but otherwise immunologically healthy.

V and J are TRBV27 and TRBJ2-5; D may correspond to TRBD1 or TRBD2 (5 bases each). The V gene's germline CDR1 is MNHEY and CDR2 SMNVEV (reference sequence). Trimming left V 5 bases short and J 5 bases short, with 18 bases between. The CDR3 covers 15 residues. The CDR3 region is CASSGTPRTRETQYF. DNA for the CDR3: TGTGCCAGCAGTGGGACCCCGAGGACGAGGGAGACCCAGTACTTC.

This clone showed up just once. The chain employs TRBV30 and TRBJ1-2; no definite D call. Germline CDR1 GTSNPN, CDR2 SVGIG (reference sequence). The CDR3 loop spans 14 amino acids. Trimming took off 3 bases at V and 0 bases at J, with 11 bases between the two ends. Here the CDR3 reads CAWRLTAPNYGYTF. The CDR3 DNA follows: TGTGCCTGGAGATTAACAGCTCCTAACTATGGCTACACCTTC.

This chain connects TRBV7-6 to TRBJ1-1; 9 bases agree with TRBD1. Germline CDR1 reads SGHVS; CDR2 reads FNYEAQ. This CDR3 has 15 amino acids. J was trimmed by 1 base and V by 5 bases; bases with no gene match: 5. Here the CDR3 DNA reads TGTGCCAGCAGCCTCCCGGGACAGGGGAACACTGAAGCTTTCTTT. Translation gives CASSLPGQGNTEAFF.

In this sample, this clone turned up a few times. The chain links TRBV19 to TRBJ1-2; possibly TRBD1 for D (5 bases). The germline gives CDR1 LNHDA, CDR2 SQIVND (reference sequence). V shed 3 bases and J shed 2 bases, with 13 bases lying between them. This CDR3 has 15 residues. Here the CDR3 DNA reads TGTGCCAGTAGTATGGAATGGGACGGGAACTATGGCTACACCTTC. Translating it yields CASSMEWDGNYGYTF.

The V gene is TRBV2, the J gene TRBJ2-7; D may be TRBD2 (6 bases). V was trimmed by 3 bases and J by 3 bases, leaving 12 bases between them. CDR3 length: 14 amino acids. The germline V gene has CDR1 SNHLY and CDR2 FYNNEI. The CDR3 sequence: CASSDERAIYEQYF. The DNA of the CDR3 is TGTGCCAGCAGTGATGAGCGGGCGATCTACGAGCAGTACTTC.

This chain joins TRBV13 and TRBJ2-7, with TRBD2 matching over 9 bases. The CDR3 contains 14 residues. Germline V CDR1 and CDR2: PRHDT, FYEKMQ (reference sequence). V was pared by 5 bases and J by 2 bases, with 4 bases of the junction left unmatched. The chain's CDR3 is CASSPTSGTYEQYF. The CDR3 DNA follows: TGTGCCAGCAGCCCGACTAGCGGAACCTACGAGCAGTACTTC.

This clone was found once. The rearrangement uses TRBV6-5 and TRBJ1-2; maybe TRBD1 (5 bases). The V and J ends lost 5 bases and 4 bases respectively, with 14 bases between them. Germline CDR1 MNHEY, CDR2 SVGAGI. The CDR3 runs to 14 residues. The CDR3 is CASSLKPQGYGYTF. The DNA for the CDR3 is TGTGCCAGCAGTCTTAAACCCCAGGGCTATGGCTACACCTTC.

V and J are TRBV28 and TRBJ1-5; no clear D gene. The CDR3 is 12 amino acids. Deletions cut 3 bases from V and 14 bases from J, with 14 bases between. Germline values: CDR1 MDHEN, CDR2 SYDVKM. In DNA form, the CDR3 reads TGTGCCAGCAGTTTCTCAGTCCGGCCAAAGCATTTT. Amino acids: CASSFSVRPKHF.

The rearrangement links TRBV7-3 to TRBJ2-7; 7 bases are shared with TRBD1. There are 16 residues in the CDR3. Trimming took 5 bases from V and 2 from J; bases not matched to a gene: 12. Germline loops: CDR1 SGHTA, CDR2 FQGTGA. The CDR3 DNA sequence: TGTGCCAGCAGCCTTAGAGAGACAGGGCCAACCTACGAGCAGTACTTC. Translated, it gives CASSLRETGPTYEQYF.

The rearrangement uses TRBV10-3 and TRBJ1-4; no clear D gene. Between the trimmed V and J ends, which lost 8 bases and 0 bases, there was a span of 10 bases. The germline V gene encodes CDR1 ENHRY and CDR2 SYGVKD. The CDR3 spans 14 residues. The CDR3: CAIGRSSTNEKLFF. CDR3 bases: TGTGCCATCGGCCGCTCCTCAACTAATGAAAAACTGTTTTTT.

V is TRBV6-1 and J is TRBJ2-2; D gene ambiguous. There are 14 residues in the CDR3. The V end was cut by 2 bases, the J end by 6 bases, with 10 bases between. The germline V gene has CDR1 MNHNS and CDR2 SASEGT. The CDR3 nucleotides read TGTGCCAGCAGTGAAATGCGGTGGGCCGGGGAGCTGTTTTTT. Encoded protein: CASSEMRWAGELFF.

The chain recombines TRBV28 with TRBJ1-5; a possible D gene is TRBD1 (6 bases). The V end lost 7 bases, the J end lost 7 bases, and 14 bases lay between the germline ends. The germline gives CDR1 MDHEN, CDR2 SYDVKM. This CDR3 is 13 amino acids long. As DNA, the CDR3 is TGTGCCAGCACCCCACAGGGTGGGCAGCCCCAGCATTTT. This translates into CASTPQGGQPQHF.

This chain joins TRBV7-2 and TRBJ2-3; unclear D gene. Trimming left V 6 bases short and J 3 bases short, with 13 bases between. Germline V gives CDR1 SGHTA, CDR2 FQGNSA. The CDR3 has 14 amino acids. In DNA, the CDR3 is TGTGCCAGCAGTCTCGTATGGGTTACAGATACGCAGTATTTT. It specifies CASSLVWVTDTQYF.

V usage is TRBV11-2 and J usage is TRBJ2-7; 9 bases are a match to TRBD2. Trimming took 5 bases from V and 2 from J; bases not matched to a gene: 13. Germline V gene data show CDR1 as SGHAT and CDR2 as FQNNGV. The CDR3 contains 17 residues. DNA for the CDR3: TGTGCCAGCAGCCCCCGGAATGGCGGGAGGGCCACCTACGAGCAGTACTTC. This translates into CASSPRNGGRATYEQYF.

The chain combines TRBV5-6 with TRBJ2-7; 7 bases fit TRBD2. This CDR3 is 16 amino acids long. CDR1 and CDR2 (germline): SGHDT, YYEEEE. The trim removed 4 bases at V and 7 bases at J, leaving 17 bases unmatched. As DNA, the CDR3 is TGTGCCAGCAGCATAATGCGAGAGGACGGGAGGTGGGAGCAGTACTTC. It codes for CASSIMREDGRWEQYF.

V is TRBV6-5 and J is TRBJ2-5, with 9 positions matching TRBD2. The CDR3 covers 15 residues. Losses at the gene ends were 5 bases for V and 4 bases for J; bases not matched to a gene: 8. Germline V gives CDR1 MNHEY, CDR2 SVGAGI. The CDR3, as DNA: TGTGCCAGCAGTACTAGCGGGCCTGGGATAGAGACCCAGTACTTC. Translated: CASSTSGPGIETQYF.

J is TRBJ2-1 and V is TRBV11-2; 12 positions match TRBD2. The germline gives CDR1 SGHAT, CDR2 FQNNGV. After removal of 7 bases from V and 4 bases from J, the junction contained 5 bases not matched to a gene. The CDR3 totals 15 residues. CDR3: CASTMTSGGYNEQFF. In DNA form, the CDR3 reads TGTGCCAGCACCATGACTAGCGGGGGATACAATGAGCAGTTCTTC.

The CDR3 bases are TGTGCCAGCAGTTGGAAAACGGGACAACCCTACGAGCAGTACTTC. Its translation: CASSWKTGQPYEQYF. This chain connects TRBV27 to TRBJ2-7, with a possible D match to TRBD1 (6 bases). Per germline, CDR1 MNHEY and CDR2 SMNVEV (reference sequence). The V gene lost 4 bases and the J gene lost 2 bases, with 15 bases spanning the gap. The CDR3 is made up of 15 amino acids.

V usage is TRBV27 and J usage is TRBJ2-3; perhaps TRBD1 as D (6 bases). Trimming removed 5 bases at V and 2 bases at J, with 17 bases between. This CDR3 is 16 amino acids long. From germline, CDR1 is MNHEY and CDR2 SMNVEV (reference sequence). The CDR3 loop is CASSNIQGHLTDTQYF. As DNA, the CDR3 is TGTGCCAGCAGTAACATACAGGGACATCTCACAGATACGCAGTATTTT.

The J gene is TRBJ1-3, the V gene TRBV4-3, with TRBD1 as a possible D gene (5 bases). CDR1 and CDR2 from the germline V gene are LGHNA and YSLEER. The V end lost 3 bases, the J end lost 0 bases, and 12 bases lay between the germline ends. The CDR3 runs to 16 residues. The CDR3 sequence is CASSHHRDHSGNTIYF. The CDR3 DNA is TGCGCCAGCAGCCACCATCGGGACCACTCTGGAAACACCATATATTTT.

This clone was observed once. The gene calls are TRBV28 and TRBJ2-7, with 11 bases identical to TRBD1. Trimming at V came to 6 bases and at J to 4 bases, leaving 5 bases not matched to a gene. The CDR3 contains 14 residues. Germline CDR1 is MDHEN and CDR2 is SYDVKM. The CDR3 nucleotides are TGTGCCAGCAGACCGGGACAGGGGGGGTACGAGCAGTACTTC. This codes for CASRPGQGGYEQYF.

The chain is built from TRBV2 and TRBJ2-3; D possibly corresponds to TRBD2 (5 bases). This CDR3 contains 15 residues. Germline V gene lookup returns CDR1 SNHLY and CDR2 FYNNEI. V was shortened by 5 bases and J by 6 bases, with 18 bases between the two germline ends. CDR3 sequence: CASSSISVEPDTQYF. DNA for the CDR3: TGTGCCAGCAGTTCCATTAGCGTTGAGCCCGATACGCAGTATTTT.

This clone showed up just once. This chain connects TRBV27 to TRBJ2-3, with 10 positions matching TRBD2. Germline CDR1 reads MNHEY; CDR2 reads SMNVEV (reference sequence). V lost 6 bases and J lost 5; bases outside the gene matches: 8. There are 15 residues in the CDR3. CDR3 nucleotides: TGTGCCAGCAGCCCCGTGCGACTAGCGGGAGATACGCAGTATTTT. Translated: CASSPVRLAGDTQYF.

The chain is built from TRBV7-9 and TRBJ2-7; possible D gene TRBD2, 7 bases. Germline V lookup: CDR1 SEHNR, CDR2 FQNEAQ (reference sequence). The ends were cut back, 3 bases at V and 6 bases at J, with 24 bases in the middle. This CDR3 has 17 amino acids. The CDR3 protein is CASSFVGARTRSREQYF. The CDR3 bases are TGTGCCAGCAGCTTCGTGGGGGCGAGGACTAGATCTCGCGAGCAGTACTTC.

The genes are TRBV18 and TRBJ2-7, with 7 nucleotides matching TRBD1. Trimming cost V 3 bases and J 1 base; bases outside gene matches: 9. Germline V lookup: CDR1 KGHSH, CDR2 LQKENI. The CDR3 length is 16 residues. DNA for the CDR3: TGTGCCAGCTCACCTCTCTTCTCGGACAGGTCCTACGAGCAGTACTTC. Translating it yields CASSPLFSDRSYEQYF.

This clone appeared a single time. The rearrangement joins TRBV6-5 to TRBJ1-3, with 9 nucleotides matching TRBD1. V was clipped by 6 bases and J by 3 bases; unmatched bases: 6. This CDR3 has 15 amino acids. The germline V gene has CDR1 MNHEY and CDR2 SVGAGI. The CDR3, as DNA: TGTGCCAGCAGCTCCGGGACAGGGAGTGGAAACACCATATATTTT. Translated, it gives CASSSGTGSGNTIYF.

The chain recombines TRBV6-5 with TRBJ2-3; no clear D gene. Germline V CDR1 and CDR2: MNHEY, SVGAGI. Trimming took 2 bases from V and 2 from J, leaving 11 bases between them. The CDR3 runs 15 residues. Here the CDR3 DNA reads TGTGCCAGCAGTTACCCATCTTATCACACAGATACGCAGTATTTT. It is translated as CASSYPSYHTDTQYF.

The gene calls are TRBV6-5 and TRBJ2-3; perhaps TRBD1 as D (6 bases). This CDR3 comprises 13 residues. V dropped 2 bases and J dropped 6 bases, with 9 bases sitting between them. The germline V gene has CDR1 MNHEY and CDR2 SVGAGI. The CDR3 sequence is CASSYRGYDTQYF. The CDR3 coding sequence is TGTGCCAGCAGTTACAGGGGGTATGATACGCAGTATTTT.

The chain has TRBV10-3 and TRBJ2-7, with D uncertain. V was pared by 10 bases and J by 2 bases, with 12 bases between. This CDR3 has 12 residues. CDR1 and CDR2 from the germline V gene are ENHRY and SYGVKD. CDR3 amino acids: CATGRSTYEQYF. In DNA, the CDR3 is TGTGCCACCGGGCGTTCAACCTACGAGCAGTACTTC.

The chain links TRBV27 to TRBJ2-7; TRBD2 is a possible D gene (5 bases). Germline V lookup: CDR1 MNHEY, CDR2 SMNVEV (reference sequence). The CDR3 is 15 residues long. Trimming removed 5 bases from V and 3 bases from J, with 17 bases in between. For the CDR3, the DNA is TGTGCCAGCAGTCCCCCTAGAGCGGCACTCTACGAGCAGTACTTC. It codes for CASSPPRAALYEQYF.

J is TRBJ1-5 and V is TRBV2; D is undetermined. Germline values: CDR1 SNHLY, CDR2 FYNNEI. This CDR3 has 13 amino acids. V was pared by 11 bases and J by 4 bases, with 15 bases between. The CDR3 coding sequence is TGTGCCTGTACAGCTTCAGTAAATCAGCCCCAGCATTTT. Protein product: CACTASVNQPQHF.

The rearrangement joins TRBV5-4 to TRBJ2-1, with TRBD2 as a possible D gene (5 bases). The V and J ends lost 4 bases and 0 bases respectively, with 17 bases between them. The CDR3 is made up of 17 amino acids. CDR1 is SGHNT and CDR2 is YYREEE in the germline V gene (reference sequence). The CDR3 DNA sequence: TGTGCCAGCAGCCCCGGAACTAGTTATGGCTCCTACAATGAGCAGTTCTTC. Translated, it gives CASSPGTSYGSYNEQFF. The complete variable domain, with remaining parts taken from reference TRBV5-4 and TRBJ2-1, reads ETGVTQSPTHLIKTRGQQVTLRCSSQSGHNTVSWYQQALGQGPQFIFQYYREEENGRGNFPPRFSGLQFPNYSSELNVNALELDDSALYLCASSPGTSYGSYNEQFFGPGTRLTVL.